This paragraph reports one TCR beta chain. Its recognized antigen is unknown. No base-level quality is on record; no much larger clone is a single base apart. Deletion took 3 bases off V and 7 bases off J, with a span of 12 bases between the germline ends. From a lookup of the germline V gene, CDR1 and CDR2 are MDHEN and SYDVKM. Including the terminal cysteine and phenylalanine, the CDR3 comprises 13 residues. The CDR3 DNA has 39 bases and is translated from base 1. The immunoSEQ Assay, a bias-controlled multiplex PCR, was used to amplify TCRbeta CDR3 regions from genomic DNA. The original pipeline was this. Within the assay, amplification of reference gene primers was used to estimate how many nucleated cells each sample contained. To quantify the absolute abundance of each unique TCRbeta CDR3 rearrangement, sequence reads were collapsed and filtered. For each sample, productive Simpson clonality was calculated as the square root of Simpson's diversity index over productive rearrangements. The clones in this table, taken by TCRdb from immuneACCESS, are in-frame only. Not every clone is retained; where verified, under half of the shortfall comes from an unresolved V gene, and the cause of the rest is unknown. V, J and clone size are those of that table, while D and trimming were read from the DNA. In this sample the table shows about 71,000 clones, 82% of which occur a single time. The leading ten clones occupy about an eighth of the sample.

The data were obtained in a study of blood T cell repertoires in COVID-19 (dated by TCRdb to about 2020). General notes on the study: Samples covering the acute and convalescent phases of COVID-19 were provided by collaborators in the United States, Italy and Spain. The material from the prospective study consisted of cDNA or gDNA derived from T cells, B-cell-depleted T cells, or PBMCs. Subjects who had been exposed to COVID-19, were actively infected with it, or had recovered from it provided the deeply sampled blood TCRbeta repertoires that made up the dataset. A freely available public database, intended as a resource for researchers studying the immune response to SARS-CoV-2, is where the repertoires were released. Samples were obtained from the ongoing ImmuneRACE study (first 160 participants) and from 1,200 or so subjects provided by 6 global collaborators. Nearly every sample came with metadata listing a de-identified subject ID, COVID-19 status, age in years and sex. Where available, HLA class I and class II types were taken from metadata supplied by the sample provider and were not determined by assay-based typing.

Broad study findings and their caveats: Clinical and demographic metadata were provided uncurated, with the amount varying by source and participant.

Collaborating institutions collected whole blood in K2EDTA tubes following their own protocols. Collaborator samples were shipped for TCRbeta analysis as frozen whole blood, isolated PBMCs, or DNA extracted from either sample type. This clonotype was sampled from an elderly woman with acute or convalescent COVID-19. Material for sequencing was peripheral blood. The chain is assembled from TRBV28 and TRBJ1-2; D gene: possibly TRBD1, on 5 matching bases. The nucleotide sequence is given as TGTGCCAGCAGTTTGTTGGGGGGATCTGGCTACACCTTC. This translates into CASSLLGGSGYTF.